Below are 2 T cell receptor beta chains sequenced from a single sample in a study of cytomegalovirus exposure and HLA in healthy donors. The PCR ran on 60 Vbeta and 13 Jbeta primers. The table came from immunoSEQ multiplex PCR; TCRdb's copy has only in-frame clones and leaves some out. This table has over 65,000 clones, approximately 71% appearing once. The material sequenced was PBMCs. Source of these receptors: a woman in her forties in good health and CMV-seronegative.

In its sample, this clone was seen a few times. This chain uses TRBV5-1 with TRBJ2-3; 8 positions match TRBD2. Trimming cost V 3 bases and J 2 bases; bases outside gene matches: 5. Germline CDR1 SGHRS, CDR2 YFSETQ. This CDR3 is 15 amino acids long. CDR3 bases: TGCGCCAGCAGCTCCGATAGCGGGGTCACAGATACGCAGTATTTT. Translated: CASSSDSGVTDTQYF.

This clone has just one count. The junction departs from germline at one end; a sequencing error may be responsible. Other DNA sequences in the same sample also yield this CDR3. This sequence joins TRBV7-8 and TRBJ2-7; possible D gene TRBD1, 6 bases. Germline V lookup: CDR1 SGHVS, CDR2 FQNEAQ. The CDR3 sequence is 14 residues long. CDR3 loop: CASSSRGAPYEQYF. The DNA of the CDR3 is TGTGCCAGCAGCTCCAGGGGCGCTCCCTACGAGCAGTATTTC.